This T cell receptor (beta chain) was found in a study of OX40 agonist ivuxolimab in advanced cancers. Study overall: The study reported partial responses in three patients: one hepatocellular carcinoma, two cutaneous melanoma.

Produced via immunoSEQ multiplex PCR; TCRdb's table is partial and in-frame only. Of about 73,000 clones listed, 75% to 95% are singletons. Germline lookup yields CDR1 MDHEN and CDR2 SYDVKM. Trimming cost V 1 base and J 1 base, with 4 bases left between them. There are 13 residues in the CDR3. The chain uses TRBV28 and TRBJ1-1; unclear D gene. This TCR was sampled from an adult with an advanced solid tumor such as melanoma, head and neck, liver or kidney cancer. This specimen consisted of CD4+ or CD8+ T cells sorted from blood, obtained in a trial of the OX40 agonist ivuxolimab. The CDR3 is CASSLSRNTEAFF. The CDR3 nucleotides read TGTGCCAGCAGTTTATCGCGGAACACTGAAGCTTTCTTT.